One sample yielded the 18 T cell receptor beta chains listed below, sequenced in a study of beta chain features in type 1 diabetes. Expressed TCRB transcripts got sequenced, as all isolated RNA was reverse transcribed. Assay used: immunoSEQ multiplex PCR; TCRdb lists only in-frame clones, some missing. Among 200,000 to 250,000 clones, 14% were seen once, and the ten largest hold more than 0.02%. Sequences were obtained from naive CD4+ T cells from blood. All receptors derive from a woman in her thirties or forties in good health.

The V and J genes are TRBV5-4 and TRBJ2-2; D gene unclear. The CDR3 contains 13 residues. V shed 0 bases and J shed 6 bases, with 6 bases lying between them. Germline V gene lookup returns CDR1 SGHNT and CDR2 YYREEE (reference sequence). The CDR3, as DNA: TGTGCCAGCAGCTTGGGCAGTCCCGGGGAGCTGTTTTTT. Residues: CASSLGSPGELFF.

V is TRBV19 and J is TRBJ1-5; D might be TRBD1 (6 bases). The V end lost 1 base, the J end lost 5 bases, and 9 bases lay between the germline ends. Germline values: CDR1 LNHDA, CDR2 SQIVND (reference sequence). The CDR3 sequence is 14 residues long. The CDR3 sequence is CASSIGQAHQPQHF. The CDR3 DNA follows: TGTGCCAGTAGTATAGGACAGGCCCATCAGCCCCAGCATTTT.

This clone was counted only a few times. The rearrangement joins TRBV27 to TRBJ2-5, with a possible D match to TRBD2 (6 bases). This CDR3 is built from 13 residues. Germline assignment: CDR1 MNHEY and CDR2 SMNVEV (reference sequence). V lost 8 bases and J 7 bases, leaving 17 bases between the germline ends. CDR3 sequence reads: CASRRDSSGTQYF. The CDR3 bases are TGTGCCAGCCGGCGGGACTCCTCAGGGACCCAGTACTTC.

This chain uses TRBV4-1 with TRBJ2-7; tentatively, D is TRBD1 (5 bases). Trimming removed 0 bases at V and 1 base at J, with 16 bases between. The CDR3 sequence is 17 residues long. Germline V gives CDR1 MGHRA, CDR2 YSYEKL. CDR3 sequence (DNA): TGCGCCAGCAGCCAAGACCGCTGGCAGGGTCTTTCCTACGAGCAGTACTTC. This encodes CASSQDRWQGLSYEQYF.

The chain joins TRBV6-5 to TRBJ2-7; TRBD1 agrees at 8 bases. V shed 2 bases, J shed 4 bases, and the junction held 4 bases outside the gene matches. Germline values: CDR1 MNHEY, CDR2 SVGAGI. This CDR3 is built from 14 residues. CDR3 nucleotides: TGTGCCAGCAGTTACCGCGGACAGGGATACGAGCAGTACTTC. Translated, it gives CASSYRGQGYEQYF.

The V gene is TRBV15, the J gene TRBJ2-3; D may be TRBD2 (7 bases). There are 16 residues in the CDR3. Germline assignment: CDR1 LNHNV and CDR2 YYDKDF (reference sequence). Trimming took off 6 bases at V and 5 bases at J, with 21 bases between the two ends. CDR3: CATRSRGGGLRDTQYF. CDR3 sequence (DNA): TGTGCCACCAGGTCCAGGGGCGGGGGACTCAGAGATACGCAGTATTTT.

The rearrangement uses TRBV18 and TRBJ1-1; TRBD1 matches 7 bases. Germline loops: CDR1 KGHSH, CDR2 LQKENI. The CDR3 covers 16 residues. With V trimmed by 4 bases and J by 0 bases, 8 bases remained unmatched. CDR3 amino acids: CASSRTTQGMNTEAFF. The DNA for the CDR3 is TGTGCCAGCTCACGCACCACACAGGGGATGAACACTGAAGCTTTCTTT.

CDR3 DNA sequence: TGCGCCAGCAGCCACCCTCCACAGGGCTACGAGCAGTACTTC. Encoded protein: CASSHPPQGYEQYF. The J gene is TRBJ2-7, the V gene TRBV4-1; maybe TRBD1 (6 bases). Germline V lookup: CDR1 MGHRA, CDR2 YSYEKL. Trimming left V 3 bases short and J 3 bases short, with 12 bases between. There are 14 residues in the CDR3.

The CDR3: CASSTDMVRADTQYF. The CDR3 DNA reads TGTGCCAGCAGTACCGACATGGTCAGGGCAGATACGCAGTATTTT. This chain connects TRBV2 to TRBJ2-3; a possible D gene is TRBD1 (5 bases). From germline, CDR1 is SNHLY and CDR2 FYNNEI. The CDR3 covers 15 residues. Deletions cut 5 bases from V and 4 bases from J, with 16 bases between.

The chain is built from TRBV10-3 and TRBJ2-1, with D perhaps TRBD2 (6 bases). The CDR3 has 14 amino acids. Looked up from germline, CDR1 is ENHRY and CDR2 is SYGVKD. Trimming pared 11 bases from V and 4 bases from J, leaving 18 bases between. CDR3 nucleotides: TGTGCCTCCAGGGTAGCGGACCCATACAATGAGCAGTTCTTC. Its protein is CASRVADPYNEQFF.

There are a few counts of this clone. This sequence joins TRBV5-1 and TRBJ2-2; the D gene is possibly TRBD2 (7 bases). Trimming removed 4 bases from V and 4 bases from J, with 17 bases in between. Looked up from germline, CDR1 is SGHRS and CDR2 is YFSETQ. The CDR3 is 16 residues long. This CDR3 reads CASSLSPGEGTGELFF. As DNA, the CDR3 is TGCGCCAGCAGCCTATCCCCAGGGGAGGGCACCGGGGAGCTGTTTTTT.

There are a few counts of this clone. The chain links TRBV2 to TRBJ2-3; TRBD2 agrees at 9 bases. Germline trimming cut 3 bases from V and 4 bases from J; bases unmatched to any gene: 8. CDR1 SNHLY and CDR2 FYNNEI come from the germline V gene. The CDR3 has 16 residues. The CDR3 DNA sequence: TGTGCCAGCAGTGAGCTAGCGGGGAGTTTCGCAGATACGCAGTATTTT. Protein: CASSELAGSFADTQYF.

The gene calls are TRBV21-1 and TRBJ1-6; whether TRBD1, the table's D call, matches the DNA was not checked. TRBV21-1 is a pseudogene segment. This CDR3 spans 16 amino acids. The CDR3 region has the DNA TGTGCCAGTTTCCTGACCGGGACAGGGTATCCTTCACCCCTCCACTTT. Its protein is CASFLTGTGYPSPLHF.

This clone was observed a handful of times. The chain links TRBV25-1 to TRBJ2-1; 8 nucleotides align to TRBD1. V shed 3 bases and J 7 bases; nucleotides not matched to a gene: 5. The CDR3 covers 14 residues. Germline V lookup: CDR1 MGHDK, CDR2 SYGVNS. CDR3 in amino acids: CASSEPGQENEQFF. In nucleotides, the CDR3 is TGTGCCAGCAGTGAGCCGGGACAGGAAAATGAGCAGTTCTTC.

Here the CDR3 reads CASSLGYGGGTDTQYF. CDR3 DNA sequence: TGTGCCAGCAGCTTGGGTTACGGGGGGGGCACAGATACGCAGTATTTT. This chain connects TRBV5-6 to TRBJ2-3, with 8 bases aligning to TRBD2. In germline, CDR1 is SGHDT, CDR2 YYEEEE. Losses at the gene ends were 0 bases for V and 1 base for J; bases not matched to a gene: 4. This CDR3 is 16 amino acids long.

V is TRBV12-5 and J is TRBJ2-7, with 7 bases fitting TRBD1. The junction had 17 bases not matched to a gene; V was cut back by 2 bases and J by 4 bases. From germline, CDR1 is LGHNT and CDR2 FRNRAP. The CDR3 length is 18 residues. The DNA for the CDR3 is TGTGCTAGTGGTTTGCCCGGGACAGTTCGTACGTCTTCGTACGAGCAGTACTTC. This encodes CASGLPGTVRTSSYEQYF. The whole variable domain, remainder taken from reference TRBV12-5 and TRBJ2-7, is DARVTQTPRHKVTEMGQEVTMRCQPILGHNTVFWYRQTMMQGLELLAYFRNRAPLDDSGMPKDRFSAEMPDATLATLKIQPSEPRDSAVYFCASGLPGTVRTSSYEQYFGPGTRLTVT.

This clone occurred a few times. The chain's CDR3 is CASCGGDSNQETQYF. In DNA form, the CDR3 reads TGCGCCAGCTGCGGGGGGGACAGCAACCAAGAGACCCAGTACTTC. The chain has TRBV5-1 and TRBJ2-5, with 9 bases aligning to TRBD2. The junction had 7 bases not matched to a gene; V was cut back by 7 bases and J by 0 bases. The CDR3 is 15 residues long. Germline CDR1 SGHRS, CDR2 YFSETQ.

V gene TRBV5-1 combines with J gene TRBJ2-3; 9 positions match TRBD1. The germline V gene has CDR1 SGHRS and CDR2 YFSETQ. CDR3 length: 15 residues. The V gene end was trimmed by 2 bases and the J gene end by 5 bases; junction bases not matched to a gene: 6. CDR3 nucleotide sequence: TGCGCCAGCAGCTTATTGGGACAGGGCTTAGATACGCAGTATTTT. As protein: CASSLLGQGLDTQYF.